This TCR beta chain was captured by sequencing in a study of OX40 agonist ivuxolimab in advanced cancers. Overall study results and limits: Relative to CD4+, CD8+ T cells held more expanded clones on average.

Concerning this clone: Antigen: not known.

TCRdb's table, derived via immunoSEQ multiplex PCR, lists solely in-frame clones and lacks some. This sample has 90,000 to 100,000 clones, with roughly 90% found just once. Per germline, CDR1 SGHTA and CDR2 FQGTGA. The CDR3 consists of 15 residues. Deletions cut 8 bases from V and 2 bases from J, with 15 bases between. Specimen: CD4+ or CD8+ T cells sorted from blood, collected in a trial of the OX40 agonist ivuxolimab. This TCR came from an adult with an advanced solid tumor such as melanoma, head and neck, liver or kidney cancer. The V call is TRBV7-3, the J call TRBJ2-2; tentatively, D is TRBD1 (5 bases). The CDR3 bases are TGTGCCAGCCAGGCGGATGGGGCTAACACCGGGGAGCTGTTTTTT. Translation gives CASQADGANTGELFF.